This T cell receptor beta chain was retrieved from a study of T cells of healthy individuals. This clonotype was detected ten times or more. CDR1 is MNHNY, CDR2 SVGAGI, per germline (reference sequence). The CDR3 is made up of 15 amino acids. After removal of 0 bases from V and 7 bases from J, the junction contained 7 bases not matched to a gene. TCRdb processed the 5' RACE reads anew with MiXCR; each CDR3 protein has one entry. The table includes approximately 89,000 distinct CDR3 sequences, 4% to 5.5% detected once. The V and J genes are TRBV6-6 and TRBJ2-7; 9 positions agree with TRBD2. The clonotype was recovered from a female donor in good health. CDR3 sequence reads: CASSYSNAGGPEQYF. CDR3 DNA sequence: TGTGCCAGCAGTTACTCGAACGCGGGAGGGCCAGAGCAGTACTTC.